This T cell receptor (beta chain) originates from a study of blood T cell repertoires in COVID-19. The CDR3 consists of 18 residues. The germline V gene encodes CDR1 LNHNV and CDR2 YYDKDF (reference sequence). After removal of 1 base from V and 4 bases from J, the junction contained 12 bases not matched to a gene. In the study's own analysis: Estimation of nucleated cell counts was performed using reference gene primer amplification. Libraries were prepared by immunoSEQ multiplex PCR; TCRdb keeps only in-frame clonotypes and omits some of them. The DNA gave D and trimming, while V, J and clone size come from that table. Among around 150,000 clones listed, 79% were seen once.

The receptor was isolated from a man in his fifties with active or convalescent COVID-19. V usage is TRBV15 and J usage is TRBJ1-2, with 10 positions matching TRBD1. Sequenced material: peripheral blood. The DNA for the CDR3 is TGTGCCACCAGCAGAGTCGGGACAGGGGTCGAGATTACCTATGGCTACACCTTC. Translated, it gives CATSRVGTGVEITYGYTF.